The 17 T cell receptor beta chains reported below all come from one sample, sequenced in a study of blood T cell repertoires in COVID-19 (TCRdb year 2020). Library preparation employed the immunoSEQ multiplex PCR assay. The clones in this table, taken by TCRdb from immuneACCESS, are in-frame only. Not every clone is retained; where verified, under half of the shortfall comes from an unresolved V gene, and the cause of the rest is unknown. The sample records 90,000 to 110,000 clones, 85% of which are singletons. The ten largest clonotypes hold about 3.9% of the sample. Input material: peripheral blood. The receptors shown here come from a man in his forties or fifties with acute or convalescent COVID-19.

In this sample, this clone turned up once. The CDR3, as DNA: TGTGCCAGCAGTCTAGCGGGGGGGCTCGGCGAGCAGTACTTC. Translating it yields CASSLAGGLGEQYF. The chain joins TRBV27 to TRBJ2-7; 12 bases map to TRBD2. Germline CDR1 and CDR2: MNHEY and SMNVEV (reference sequence). The CDR3 sequence is 14 residues long. Unmatched junction bases numbered 5, after V lost 5 bases and J lost 6 bases.

The V and J genes are TRBV28 and TRBJ1-5; TRBD1 is a possible D gene (5 bases). The germline V gene has CDR1 MDHEN and CDR2 SYDVKM. The V end lost 8 bases, the J end lost 11 bases, and 37 bases lay between the germline ends. The CDR3 is made up of 19 amino acids. CDR3 nucleotide sequence: TGTGCCAGCGCTGCCGCGGGGGGGGAACCTAATTACCCCATCGATACCCAGCATTTT. Protein sequence: CASAAAGGEPNYPIDTQHF.

This chain's CDR3 is CASSSRAGVTGELFF. Here the CDR3 DNA reads TGTGCCAGCAGCTCCCGAGCGGGGGTTACCGGGGAGCTGTTTTTT. This chain connects TRBV11-3 to TRBJ2-2; 8 nucleotides line up with TRBD2. The length of the CDR3 is 15 residues. With V trimmed by 4 bases and J by 5 bases, 6 bases remained unmatched. Germline CDR1 is SGHNT and CDR2 is YENEEA. The whole variable domain, filled in from reference TRBV11-3 and TRBJ2-2, reads EAGVVQSPRYKIIEKKQPVAFWCNPISGHNTLYWYLQNLGQGPELLIRYENEEAVDDSQLPKDRFSAERLKGVDSTLKIQPAELGDSAVYLCASSSRAGVTGELFFGEGSRLTVL.

The chain links TRBV7-3 to TRBJ2-1, with D possibly TRBD2 on 5 matching bases. The V gene lost 5 bases and the J gene lost 0 bases, with 5 bases spanning the gap. The CDR3 loop spans 13 amino acids. Germline CDR1 is SGHTA and CDR2 is FQGTGA. The CDR3 sequence is CASSEGSYNEQFF. DNA for the CDR3: TGTGCCAGCAGCGAGGGCTCCTACAATGAGCAGTTCTTC.

This chain links TRBV11-2 with TRBJ1-1; D possibly corresponds to TRBD1 (5 bases). Germline CDR1 SGHAT, CDR2 FQNNGV. The CDR3 covers 15 residues. The V and J ends lost 5 bases and 0 bases respectively, with 13 bases between them. The CDR3: CASSPRVGLNTEAFF. DNA of the CDR3: TGTGCCAGCAGCCCTCGTGTGGGGCTGAACACTGAAGCTTTCTTT.

The chain is built from TRBV7-8 and TRBJ2-2, with unresolved D. With 5 bases removed from V and 6 bases from J, the gap between germline ends came to 13 bases. Germline V CDR1 and CDR2: SGHVS, FQNEAQ. The CDR3 totals 14 residues. This chain's CDR3 is CASSLSRLAGELFF. The CDR3 bases are TGTGCCAGCAGCCTATCGCGTCTGGCCGGGGAGCTGTTTTTT.

A few counts support this clone. The chain employs TRBV7-4 and TRBJ1-5; D ambiguous. CDR1 and CDR2 from the germline V gene are SGHVT and SQSDAQ. V was trimmed by 5 bases and J by 0 bases, leaving 8 bases between them. This CDR3 region has 14 residues. The CDR3 sequence is CASSHRFSNQPQHF. CDR3 bases: TGTGCCAGCAGCCACAGATTTAGCAATCAGCCCCAGCATTTT.

The chain is built from TRBV13 and TRBJ2-1; D ambiguous. This CDR3 is built from 14 residues. Germline V gene lookup returns CDR1 PRHDT and CDR2 FYEKMQ (reference sequence). V gave up 0 bases and J gave up 15 bases, with 18 bases separating them. CDR3 loop: CASSLGRSGENRFF. DNA of the CDR3: TGTGCCAGCAGCTTAGGTCGTTCGGGTGAAAATCGGTTCTTC.

This rearrangement joins TRBV4-1 to TRBJ2-5; 8 bases match TRBD1. There are 15 residues in the CDR3. Looked up from germline, CDR1 is MGHRA and CDR2 is YSYEKL. With V trimmed by 2 bases and J by 2 bases, 4 bases remained unmatched. The CDR3 sequence is CASSQPRDRQETQYF. CDR3 coding DNA: TGCGCCAGCAGCCAACCCCGGGACAGGCAAGAGACCCAGTACTTC.

This clone was seen only once. The chain combines TRBV10-1 with TRBJ1-3, with 8 bases lining up with TRBD1. CDR1 WNHNN and CDR2 SYGVQD come from the germline V gene (reference sequence). CDR3 size: 14 residues. Trimming took 6 bases from V and 4 from J; bases not matched to a gene: 5. CDR3 nucleotides: TGCGCCAGCAGAATCAGGGGGCAGGGAAACACCATATATTTT. Its translation: CASRIRGQGNTIYF.

The chain combines TRBV7-9 with TRBJ2-7; 9 nucleotides line up with TRBD1. Germline loops: CDR1 SEHNR, CDR2 FQNEAQ (reference sequence). CDR3 length: 17 residues. Unmatched junction bases numbered 9, after V lost 2 bases and J lost 1 base. DNA for the CDR3: TGTGCCAGCAGCTTATTCGGGACAGGGACTTTATCCTACGAGCAGTACTTC. Translating it yields CASSLFGTGTLSYEQYF.

The chain recombines TRBV24-1 with TRBJ2-1; possible D gene TRBD1, 6 bases. Trimming cost V 9 bases and J 6 bases, with 8 bases left between them. The germline gives CDR1 KGHDR, CDR2 SFDVKD. CDR3 length equals 11 residues. The DNA of the CDR3 is TGTGCCACCGAGGACAGCAATGAGCAGTTCTTC. It yields the protein CATEDSNEQFF.

This chain uses TRBV6-5 with TRBJ2-1, with 11 bases matching TRBD2. Germline V gene lookup returns CDR1 MNHEY and CDR2 SVGAGI. V was clipped by 6 bases and J by 6 bases; unmatched bases: 7. This CDR3 has 15 amino acids. The CDR3 loop is CASSDLGLAANEQFF. In DNA form, the CDR3 reads TGTGCCAGCAGCGATCTGGGACTAGCGGCCAATGAGCAGTTCTTC.

The CDR3 protein is CAIGLGQAGTDTQYF. The CDR3 region has the DNA TGTGCCATCGGTTTGGGACAGGCAGGCACAGATACGCAGTATTTT. The chain joins TRBV10-3 to TRBJ2-3; TRBD1 agrees at 8 bases. This CDR3 region has 15 residues. V dropped 8 bases and J dropped 1; count of bases not matched to a gene: 8. From germline, CDR1 is ENHRY and CDR2 SYGVKD.

This chain joins TRBV6-5 and TRBJ1-1; TRBD1 matches at 7 bases. The CDR3 is 13 amino acids. J was trimmed by 5 bases and V by 7 bases; bases with no gene match: 7. Per the germline V gene, CDR1 is MNHEY and CDR2 is SVGAGI. CDR3 protein: CASNPTGRTEAFF. The CDR3 nucleotides are TGTGCCAGCAACCCGACAGGGAGGACTGAAGCTTTCTTT.

The V gene is TRBV9, the J gene TRBJ1-3, with D uncertain. The CDR3 has 13 residues. CDR1 is SGDLS and CDR2 is YYNGEE in the germline V gene. Trimming removed 4 bases from V and 2 bases from J, with 7 bases in between. CDR3 DNA sequence: TGTGCCAGCAGCACTGCCACTGGAAACACCATATATTTT. Its translation is CASSTATGNTIYF. Based on the CDR3 plus reference TRBV9 and TRBJ1-3, the full variable domain is DSGVTQTPKHLITATGQRVTLRCSPRSGDLSVYWYQQSLDQGLQFLIQYYNGEERAKGNILERFSAQQFPDLHSELNLSSLELGDSALYFCASSTATGNTIYFGEGSWLTVV.

This chain links TRBV3-1 (or the pseudogene TRBV3-2) with TRBJ1-2; 11 bases agree with TRBD1. V lost 0 bases and J lost 4; bases outside the gene matches: 4. Germline loops: CDR1 LGHDT, CDR2 YNNKEL (reference sequence). The CDR3 is 16 residues long. Here the CDR3 reads CASSQEVGTGGYGYTF. Written as DNA, the CDR3 is TGTGCCAGCAGCCAAGAGGTCGGGACAGGGGGCTATGGCTACACCTTC.